This T cell receptor beta chain was found in a study of regulatory T cells in long-lasting Graves disease. Study-wide points: For persistent Graves' patients, TCR diversity was lower than for newly diagnosed ones.

CDR3 regions were amplified by Arm-PCR using iRepertoire HTBI primers to build TCR beta libraries. MiXCR was run by TCRdb on the multiplex PCR reads, yielding one entry per CDR3 protein. The profile shows about 470,000 distinct CDR3 sequences, roughly 21% of them singletons. Time point of the sample: persistent/refractory GD, antithyroid drugs over 5 years with positive TRAb. After RNA was extracted from PBMCs, the TCR library was made from it. American Thyroid Association guidelines served as the basis for diagnosing Graves' disease. Germline loops: CDR1 SNHLY, CDR2 FYNNEI. The V and J ends lost 2 bases and 2 bases respectively, with 10 bases between them. The CDR3 consists of 15 residues. This clonotype was counted many times. The antigen is undetermined.

The chain carries TRBV2 and TRBJ1-5; D ambiguous. Source: peripheral blood mononuclear cells (PBMCs), taken when the disease was refractory, from a patient treated with antithyroid drugs. The TCR was taken from a female donor with Graves disease. The CDR3 bases are TGTGCCAGCAGTGAATTCCAAGAGGGCAATCAGCCCCAGCATTTT. Protein sequence: CASSEFQEGNQPQHF.